Detailed here is one T cell receptor beta chain. Its antigen is not identified. A much larger clone differs by one base, so this may be a read error. Germline loops: CDR1 MNHNS, CDR2 SASEGT. The ends were cut back, 3 bases at V and 4 bases at J, with 12 bases in the middle. The CDR3 contains 14 residues. The entry originates in a study of regulatory T cells in long-lasting Graves disease. Study overall: Graves' patients, diagnosed recently, had received antithyroid drugs under 3 months.

The time point: newly diagnosed GD, antithyroid drugs for less than 3 months. The TCR library used RNA extracted from PBMCs. Study findings and constraints: Persistent disease preferred TRBV28, TRBJ1-2 and TRBJ2-5.

Building the TCR beta libraries relied on iRepertoire HTBI primers, and CDR3 regions underwent Arm-PCR. TCRdb reprocessed the multiplex PCR reads with MiXCR, giving one entry per CDR3 protein. The sample holds hundreds of thousands of distinct CDR3 sequences, 16% seen once. These same records also appear under a second study, on T cells in Graves' hyperthyroidism and ophthalmopathy. That study reports: The HTBI primer set drove a first-round RT-PCR of the TCR CDR3. Most thyroid-expanded clonotypes above 0.001 were also found in blood.

The sequence was collected from a woman in her 30s with Graves disease. The material was peripheral blood mononuclear cells (PBMCs), obtained at new diagnosis, from a patient treated with antithyroid drugs. The rearrangement uses TRBV6-1 and TRBJ1-2, with a possible D match to TRBD1 (5 bases). DNA of the CDR3: TGTGCCAGCAGTGAGGCTGTGGGGCTCTATGGCTACACCTTC. Its translation: CASSEAVGLYGYTF.